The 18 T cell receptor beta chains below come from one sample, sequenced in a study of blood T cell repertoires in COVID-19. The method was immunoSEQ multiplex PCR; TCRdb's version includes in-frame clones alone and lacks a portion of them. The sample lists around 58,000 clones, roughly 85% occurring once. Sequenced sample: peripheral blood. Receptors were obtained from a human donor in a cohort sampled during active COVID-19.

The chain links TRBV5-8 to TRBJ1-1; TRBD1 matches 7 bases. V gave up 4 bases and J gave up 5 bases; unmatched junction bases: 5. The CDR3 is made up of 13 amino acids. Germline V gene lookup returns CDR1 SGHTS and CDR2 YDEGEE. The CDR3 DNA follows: TGTGCCAGCAGCCGGCAGGGGGGAACTGAAGCTTTCTTT. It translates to CASSRQGGTEAFF.

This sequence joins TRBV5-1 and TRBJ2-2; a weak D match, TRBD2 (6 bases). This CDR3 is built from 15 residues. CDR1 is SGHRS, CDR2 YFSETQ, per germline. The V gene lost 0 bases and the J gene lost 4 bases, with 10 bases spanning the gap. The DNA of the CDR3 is TGCGCCAGCAGCTTGGCCTCTAGCGTCACCGGGGAGCTGTTTTTT. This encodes CASSLASSVTGELFF.

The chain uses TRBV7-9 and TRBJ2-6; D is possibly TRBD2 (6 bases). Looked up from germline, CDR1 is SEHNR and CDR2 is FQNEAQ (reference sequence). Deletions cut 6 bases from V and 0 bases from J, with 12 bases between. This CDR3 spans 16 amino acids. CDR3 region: CASSPGRNSGANVLTF. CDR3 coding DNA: TGTGCCAGCAGTCCCGGGAGAAACTCTGGGGCCAACGTCCTGACTTTC.

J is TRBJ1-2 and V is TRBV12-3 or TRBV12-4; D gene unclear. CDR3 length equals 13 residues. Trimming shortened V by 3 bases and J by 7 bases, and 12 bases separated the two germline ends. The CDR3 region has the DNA TGTGCCAGCAGTTTTTTGCGAGTTCGTGGCTACACCTTC. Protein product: CASSFLRVRGYTF.

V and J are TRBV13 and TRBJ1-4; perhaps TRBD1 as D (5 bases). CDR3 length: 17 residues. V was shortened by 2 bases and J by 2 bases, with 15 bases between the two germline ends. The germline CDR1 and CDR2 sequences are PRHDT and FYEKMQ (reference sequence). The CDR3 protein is CASSLRMGGVTNEKLFF. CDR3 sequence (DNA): TGTGCCAGCAGCTTACGGATGGGGGGGGTTACTAATGAAAAACTGTTTTTT.

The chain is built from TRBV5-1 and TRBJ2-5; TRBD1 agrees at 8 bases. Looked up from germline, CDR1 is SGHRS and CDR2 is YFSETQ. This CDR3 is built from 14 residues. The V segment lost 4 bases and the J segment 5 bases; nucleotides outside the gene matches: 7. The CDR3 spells CASSLLGQVETQYF. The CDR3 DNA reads TGCGCCAGCAGCCTCTTGGGACAGGTGGAGACCCAGTACTTC.

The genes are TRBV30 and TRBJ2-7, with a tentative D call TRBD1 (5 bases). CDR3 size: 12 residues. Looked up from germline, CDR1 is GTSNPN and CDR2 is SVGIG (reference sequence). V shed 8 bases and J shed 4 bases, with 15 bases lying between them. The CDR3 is CAAQGAGYEQYF. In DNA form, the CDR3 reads TGTGCCGCCCAAGGGGCAGGGTACGAGCAGTACTTC.

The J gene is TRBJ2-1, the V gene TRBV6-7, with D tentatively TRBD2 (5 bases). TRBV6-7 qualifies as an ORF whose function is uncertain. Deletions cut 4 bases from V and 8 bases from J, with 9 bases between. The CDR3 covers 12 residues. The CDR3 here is CASSSASHEQFF. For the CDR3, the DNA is TGTGCCAGCAGTTCGGCTAGCCATGAGCAGTTCTTC.

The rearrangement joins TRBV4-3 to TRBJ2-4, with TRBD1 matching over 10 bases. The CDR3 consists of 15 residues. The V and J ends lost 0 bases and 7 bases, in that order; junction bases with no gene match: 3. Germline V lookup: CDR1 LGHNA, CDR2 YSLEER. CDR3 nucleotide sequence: TGCGCCAGCAGCCAAGAGGACAGGGGGTGGAACATTCAGTACTTC. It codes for CASSQEDRGWNIQYF.

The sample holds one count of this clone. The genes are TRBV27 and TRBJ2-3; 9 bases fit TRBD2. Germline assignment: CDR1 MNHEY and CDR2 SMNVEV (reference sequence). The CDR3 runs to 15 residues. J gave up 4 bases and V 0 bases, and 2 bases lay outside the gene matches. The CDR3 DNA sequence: TGTGCCAGCAGTTTATCGGGGACTAGCCCAGATACGCAGTATTTT. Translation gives CASSLSGTSPDTQYF.

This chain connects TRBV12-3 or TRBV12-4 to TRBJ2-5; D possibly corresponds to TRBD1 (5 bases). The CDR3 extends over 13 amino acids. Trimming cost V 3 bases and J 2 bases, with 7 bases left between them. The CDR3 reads CASSLGQQETQYF. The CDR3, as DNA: TGTGCCAGCAGTTTGGGGCAGCAAGAGACCCAGTACTTC.

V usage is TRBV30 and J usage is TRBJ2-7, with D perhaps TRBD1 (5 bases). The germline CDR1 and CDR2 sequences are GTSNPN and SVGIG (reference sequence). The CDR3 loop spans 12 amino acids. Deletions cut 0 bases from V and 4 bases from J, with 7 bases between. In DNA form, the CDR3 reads TGTGCCTGGAGTGTACAGGTTTACGAGCAGTACTTC. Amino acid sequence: CAWSVQVYEQYF.

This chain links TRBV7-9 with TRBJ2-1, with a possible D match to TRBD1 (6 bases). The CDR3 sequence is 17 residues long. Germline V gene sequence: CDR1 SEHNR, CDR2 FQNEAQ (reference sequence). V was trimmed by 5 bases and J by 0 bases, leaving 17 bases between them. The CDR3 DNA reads TGTGCCAGCAGCCTTAGGACAGCGTTCTTCTCCTACAATGAGCAGTTCTTC. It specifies CASSLRTAFFSYNEQFF.

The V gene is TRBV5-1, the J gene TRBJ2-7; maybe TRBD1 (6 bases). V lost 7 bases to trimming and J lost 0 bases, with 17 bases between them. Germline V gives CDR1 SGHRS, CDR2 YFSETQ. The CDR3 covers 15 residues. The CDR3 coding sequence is TGCGCCAGCGCCGGATCCGGGACATACTCCTACGAGCAGTACTTC. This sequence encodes CASAGSGTYSYEQYF.

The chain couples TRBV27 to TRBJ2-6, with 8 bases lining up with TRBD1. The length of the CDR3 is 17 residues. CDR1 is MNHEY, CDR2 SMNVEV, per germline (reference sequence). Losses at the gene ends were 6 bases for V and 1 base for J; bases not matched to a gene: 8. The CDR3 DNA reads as TGTGCCAGCAGCCCAGGACAGGGACGGTCTGGGGCCAACGTCCTGACTTTC. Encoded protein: CASSPGQGRSGANVLTF.

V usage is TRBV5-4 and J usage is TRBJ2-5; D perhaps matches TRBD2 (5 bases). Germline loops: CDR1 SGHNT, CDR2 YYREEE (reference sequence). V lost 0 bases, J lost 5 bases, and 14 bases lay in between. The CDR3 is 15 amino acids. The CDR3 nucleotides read TGTGCCAGCAGCTTGGCCGGGGTAGCCGGGGAGACCCAGTACTTC. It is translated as CASSLAGVAGETQYF.

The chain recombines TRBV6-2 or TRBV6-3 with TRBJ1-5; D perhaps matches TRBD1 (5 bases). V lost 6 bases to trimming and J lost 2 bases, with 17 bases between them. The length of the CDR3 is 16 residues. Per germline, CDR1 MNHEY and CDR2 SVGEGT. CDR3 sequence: CASSRSISGGNQPQHF. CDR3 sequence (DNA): TGTGCCAGCAGCCGCTCTATTTCGGGGGGCAATCAGCCCCAGCATTTT.

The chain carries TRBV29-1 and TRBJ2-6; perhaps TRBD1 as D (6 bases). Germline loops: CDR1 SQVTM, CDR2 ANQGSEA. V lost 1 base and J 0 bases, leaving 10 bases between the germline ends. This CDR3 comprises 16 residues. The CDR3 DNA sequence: TGCAGCGTTGAAGCGGGGACAAGCTCTGGGGCCAACGTCCTGACTTTC. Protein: CSVEAGTSSGANVLTF. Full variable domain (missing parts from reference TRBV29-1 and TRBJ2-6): SAVISQKPSRDICQRGTSLTIQCQVDSQVTMMFWYRQQPGQSLTLIATANQGSEATYESGFVIDKFPISRPNLTFSTLTVSNMSPEDSSIYLCSVEAGTSSGANVLTFGAGSRLTVL.